This T cell receptor beta chain was captured by sequencing in a study of prognosis after radiotherapy for stage I lung cancer. At the level of the study: It was between early 2018 and January 2019 that stage I non-small cell lung cancer patients were enrolled. Study-level results: Stereotactic body radiation therapy was followed by a fall in unique TCR clone counts, with a median of roughly 10,000 versus 7,000. As reported, TRBV and TRBJ gene usage differed between patients who had metastases and those who did not. Whether the expanded TCR clones were tumor-specific was not determined.

Germline V lookup: CDR1 DFQATT, CDR2 SNEGSKA (reference sequence). V lost 2 bases and J 4 bases, leaving 10 bases between the germline ends. The CDR3 runs 13 residues. This clonotype was observed many times. What it recognizes is unknown. The TCR beta CDR3 region was amplified from genomic DNA, with two rounds of multiplex PCR being used for the amplification. TRBV and TRBJ genes each had their own specific primers in first-round PCR. TCRdb re-called the multiplex PCR reads through MiXCR, storing one row per CDR3 protein. The sample lists 12,000 or so distinct CDR3 sequences, over 35% seen once, with approximately 50% in the top ten.

J is TRBJ2-3 and V is TRBV20-1, with D uncertain. The receptor's source is a donor aged 50 or older with non-small cell lung cancer. Sample: PBMCs, taken before or after stereotactic body radiation therapy (not recorded which). CDR3 coding DNA: TGCAGTGCTAGACAGGCCGCGGCAGATACGCAGTATTTT. As protein: CSARQAAADTQYF.